This is a list of T cell receptor beta chains from one sample in a study of blood T cell repertoires in COVID-19. Profiling relied on immunoSEQ multiplex PCR, and the TCRdb table lists in-frame clones only, not all of them. This sample has some 310,000 clones; around nine tenths occur once, and the top ten carry 1%. Specimen: peripheral blood. The receptor source for this set is a man aged 50 or older with active or convalescent COVID-19. CDR3s include the opening cysteine and the closing phenylalanine or tryptophan.

v_call cdr3_aa
TRBV27 CASSFWTSGGEETQYF
TRBV30 CAWSLQGASNQPQHF
TRBV9 CASSVQSGAEQYF
TRBV7-3 CASSLNPGHLETQYF
TRBV18 CASSPGQGEQPQHF
TRBV11-3 CASSPGQGNSYEQYF
TRBV6-5 CASSYSTEGRYGYTF
TRBV19 CASHLTGTGSNTIYF
TRBV18 CASSRENTEAFF
TRBV5-1 CASSLGSENTGELFF
TRBV30 CAWSRTATNEKLFF
TRBV2 CASSVTGGNQPQHF
TRBV5-1 CASSKTSTDTQYF
TRBV2 CASGVLAGPNNEQFF
TRBV3-1/TRBV3-2 CASSQARGTEAFF
TRBV2 CASSTATGIGELFF
TRBV15 CATSRDLRTSGGQSSYEQYF
TRBV5-1 CASSYTAGLAPGGYGYTF
TRBV5-5 CASSLLAALGEQYF
TRBV5-6 CASSLALQGSIFEQYF
TRBV19 CASSSALAGNYNEQFF
TRBV10-3 CAISESLGFDYNSPLHF
TRBV5-1 CASRRDSEKNIQYF
TRBV25-1 CASSGWSGRSYNSPLHF
TRBV15 CATTTGGEREKLFF
TRBV28 CASSLGQAGTEAFF
TRBV2 CAGGLAGISGANVLTF
TRBV6-5 CASSSRGQEKLFF
TRBV6-1 CASSVNRGASNQPQHF
TRBV27 CASSTLDEGANTEAFF
TRBV5-1 CASGPGQSSSYEQYF
TRBV6-5 CASSLRSGWNTEAFF
TRBV10-2 CATGQGFSNEQFF
TRBV28 CASSSPQGTQETQYF
TRBV2 CASLERSSYNEQFF
TRBV5-1 CASSATGGWSTEAFF
TRBV5-5 CASIPGTGELDTQYF
TRBV13 CASSLVLETQYF
TRBV19 CASSHRDSGETQYF
TRBV28 CASSLTPEDRGYGYTF
TRBV28 CASSSISDRGHQNEQFF
TRBV3-1/TRBV3-2 CASSLGVGDTEAFF
TRBV27 CASSLDRDREAFF
TRBV5-6 CASSLWTGGNQPQHF
TRBV19 CASSRERGTDTQYF
TRBV7-9 CASSLAGDNSPLHF
TRBV28 CASRRSGANVLTF
TRBV7-9 CASSLGYRDTNEKLFF